This record covers a single TCR beta chain. What it binds is unknown. The data stem from a study of cytomegalovirus exposure and HLA in healthy donors. Study results and limitations: Among the sequence variants, a highly shared cluster was likely an artifact of sequencing.

The primer mix had 60 Vbeta and 13 Jbeta primers. The data were produced by immunoSEQ multiplex PCR, yet TCRdb's version contains in-frame clones alone and is incomplete. The sample has about 180,000 clones, roughly 75% seen once; the top ten hold 1%. The sequenced sample was PBMCs. This TCR was sampled from a woman in her forties or fifties in good health and CMV-seropositive.

For the CDR3, the DNA is TGTGCCAGCAAGAGGGTAGAAGGCAATCAGCCCCAGCATTTT. Encoded protein: CASKRVEGNQPQHF. The V call is TRBV28, the J call TRBJ1-5; no firm D call. Germline V gene lookup returns CDR1 MDHEN and CDR2 SYDVKM. There are 14 residues in the CDR3. Trimming pared 7 bases from V and 2 bases from J, leaving 12 bases between.